This T cell receptor (beta chain) derives from a study of cytomegalovirus exposure and HLA in healthy donors. A multiplex PCR was run with 60 Vbeta primers and 13 Jbeta primers. Produced via immunoSEQ multiplex PCR; TCRdb's table is partial and in-frame only. The table records under 45,000 clones, about 70% of them present only once. CDR3 length: 13 residues. CDR1 and CDR2 from the germline V gene are LGHNA and YSLEER. The junction had 0 bases not matched to a gene; V was cut back by 6 bases and J by 0 bases. The rearrangement joins TRBV4-3 to TRBJ2-3; 7 bases match TRBD1. The specimen was PBMCs. The receptor's source is a man aged 25-45 years in good health and CMV-seronegative. DNA of the CDR3: TGCGCCAGCAGGGGACAGAGCACAGATACGCAGTATTTT. Its translation is CASRGQSTDTQYF.